This is a list of T cell receptor beta chains from one sample in a study of T cells in localized non-small cell lung cancer. Here immunoSEQ multiplex PCR was the method, and the copy in TCRdb shows in-frame clones only, minus some. The sample lists about 1,500 clones, less than 30% occurring once. The sequencing here drew on normal lung tissue next to the tumor, taken before any cancer treatment. These receptors originate from a man between 40 and 69 years old with stage III lung adenocarcinoma. CDR3s include the opening cysteine and the closing phenylalanine or tryptophan. D genes are given only for firm matches. The listing skips clone size in some rows; elsewhere it reads once, few, many or a size class.

v_call,j_call,clone_size,d_call,cdr3_nt,cdr3_aa
TRBV11-3,TRBJ2-7,NA,TRBD2,TGTGCCAGCAGCAATTTAGCGGGAGGTCGCTACGAGCAGTACTTC,CASSNLAGGRYEQYF
TRBV19,TRBJ1-5,NA,NA,TGTGCCAGTAGTATAGTTACGCCACGGGAGCCCCAGCATTTT,CASSIVTPREPQHF
TRBV11-3,TRBJ2-2,medium-sized,NA,TGTGCCAGCAGCTCCCCTGAGAGCTTAAACACCGGGGAGCTGTTTTTT,CASSSPESLNTGELFF
TRBV19,TRBJ2-3,few,NA,TGTGCCAGTAGTATAGCTACTGGGACAGATACGCAGTATTTT,CASSIATGTDTQYF
TRBV28,TRBJ1-1,NA,NA,TGTGCCAGCAGTTCCCCCGGGACGGGGAACACTGAAGCTTTCTTT,CASSSPGTGNTEAFF
TRBV30,TRBJ2-3,NA,NA,TGTGCCTGGAGTGTACTGTCGGGAACTAGGACAGATACGCAGTATTTT,CAWSVLSGTRTDTQYF
TRBV11-3,TRBJ1-5,NA,NA,TGTGCCAGCAGCTTAGAGTTAGGTTTTAATCAGCCCCAGCATTTT,CASSLELGFNQPQHF
TRBV9,TRBJ2-5,few,TRBD2,TGTGCCAGCAGAACCCTCGGAGGGACTAGCGGGCGAGGCGAGACCCAGTACTTC,CASRTLGGTSGRGETQYF
TRBV11-3,TRBJ1-1,few,NA,TGTGCCAGCAGCTTAGGGAGGGTGTGGATGAACACTGAAGCTTTCTTT,CASSLGRVWMNTEAFF
TRBV6-8,TRBJ1-5,NA,NA,TGTGCCAGCAGTCCACAAAGCAATCAGCCCCAGCATTTT,CASSPQSNQPQHF
TRBV18,TRBJ2-7,NA,NA,TGTGCCAGCTCGCCCGGGACGGGGAACTACGAGCAGTACTTC,CASSPGTGNYEQYF
TRBV28,TRBJ2-2,few,NA,TGTGCCAGCAGTTTCCGGCGGAACACCGGGGAGCTGTTTTTT,CASSFRRNTGELFF
TRBV29-1,TRBJ1-2,few,NA,TGCAGCGTTGATAGTGGGAGAGGTTTAGGCTATGGCTACACCTTC,CSVDSGRGLGYGYTF
TRBV5-1,TRBJ2-7,NA,NA,TGCGCCAGCAGAGCCAAGGACGGGTCCTACGAGCAGTACTTC,CASRAKDGSYEQYF
TRBV11-3,TRBJ2-7,medium-sized,TRBD2,TGTGCCAGCAGCGGGAGCGGGGTGAGCTCCTACGAGCAGTACTTC,CASSGSGVSSYEQYF
TRBV6-8,TRBJ2-1,NA,TRBD2,TGTGCCAGCAGTGTGGGACTAGCGGGGAAGGACGAGCAGTTCTTC,CASSVGLAGKDEQFF
TRBV29-1,TRBJ1-2,NA,NA,TGCAGCGTTGAGGGGCTTGGGTATGGCTACACCTTC,CSVEGLGYGYTF
TRBV6-4,TRBJ1-1,NA,NA,TGTGCCAGCACCCTTAGGGGGGGGACTGAAGCTTTCTTT,CASTLRGGTEAFF
TRBV1,TRBJ1-3,few,NA,TGCGCCAGCAGCCGGGGCGCGACTTTAGGAAACACCATATATTTT,CASSRGATLGNTIYF
TRBV11-3,TRBJ2-7,medium-sized,NA,TGTGCCAGCAGCGGATACGGGAGCACCTCCTACGAGCAGTACTTC,CASSGYGSTSYEQYF
TRBV19,TRBJ2-2,NA,TRBD1,TGTGCCAGTAGACCGGGACAGGGCTACACCGGGGAGCTGTTTTTT,CASRPGQGYTGELFF
TRBV29-1,TRBJ1-2,NA,NA,TGCAGCGGATTAACAGGGTATCAAGGTGGCTACACCTTC,CSGLTGYQGGYTF
TRBV11-3,TRBJ2-5,medium-sized,NA,TGTGCCAGCAGCGCTGAAACTGAGCTTGAAACCCAGTACTTC,CASSAETELETQYF
TRBV18,TRBJ1-3,NA,NA,TGTGCCAGCTCACCATATGACACTTCCTCTGGAAACACCATATATTTT,CASSPYDTSSGNTIYF
TRBV11-3,TRBJ2-5,few,TRBD1,TGTGCCAGCAGCTTCGGGACAGGGCAGGAAGAGACCCAGTACTTC,CASSFGTGQEETQYF
TRBV11-3,TRBJ2-7,NA,NA,TGTGCCAGCAGCTTCGAAAGGGCCGCCTACGAGCAGTACTTC,CASSFERAAYEQYF
TRBV19,TRBJ2-1,NA,TRBD1,TGTGCCAGTAGTATGACACCACAGGGGCACCTCAATGAGCAGTTCTTC,CASSMTPQGHLNEQFF